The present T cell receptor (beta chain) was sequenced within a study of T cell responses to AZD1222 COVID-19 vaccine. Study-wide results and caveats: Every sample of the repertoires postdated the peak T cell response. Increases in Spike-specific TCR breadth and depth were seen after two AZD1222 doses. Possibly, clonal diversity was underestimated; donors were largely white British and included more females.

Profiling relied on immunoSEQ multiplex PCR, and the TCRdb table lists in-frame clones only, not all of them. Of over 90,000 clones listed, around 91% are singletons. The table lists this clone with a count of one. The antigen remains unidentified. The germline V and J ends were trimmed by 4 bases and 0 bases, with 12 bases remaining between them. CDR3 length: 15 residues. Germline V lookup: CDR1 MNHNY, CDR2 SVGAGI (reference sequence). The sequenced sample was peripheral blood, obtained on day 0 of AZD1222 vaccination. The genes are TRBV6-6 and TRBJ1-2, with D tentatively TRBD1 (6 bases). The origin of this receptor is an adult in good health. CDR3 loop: CASSFPGQSNYGYTF. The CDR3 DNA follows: TGTGCCAGCAGTTTCCCGGGACAATCTAACTATGGCTACACCTTC.